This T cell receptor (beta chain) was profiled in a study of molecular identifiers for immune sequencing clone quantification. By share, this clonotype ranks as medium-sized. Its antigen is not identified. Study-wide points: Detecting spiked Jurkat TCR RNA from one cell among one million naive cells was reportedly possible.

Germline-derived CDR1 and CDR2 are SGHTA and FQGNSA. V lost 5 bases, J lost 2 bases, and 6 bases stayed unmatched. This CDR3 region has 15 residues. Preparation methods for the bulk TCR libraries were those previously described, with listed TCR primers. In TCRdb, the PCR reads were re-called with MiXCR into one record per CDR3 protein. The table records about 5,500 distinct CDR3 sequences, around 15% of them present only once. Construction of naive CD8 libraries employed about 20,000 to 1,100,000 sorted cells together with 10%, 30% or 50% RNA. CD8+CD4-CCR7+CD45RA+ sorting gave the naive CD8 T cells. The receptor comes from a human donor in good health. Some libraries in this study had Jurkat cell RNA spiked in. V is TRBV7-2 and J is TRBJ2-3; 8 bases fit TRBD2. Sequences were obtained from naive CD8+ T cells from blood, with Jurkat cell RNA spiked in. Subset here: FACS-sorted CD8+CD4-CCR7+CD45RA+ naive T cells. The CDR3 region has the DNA TGTGCCAGCAGCCCACGTAGCGGGATCACAGATACGCAGTATTTT. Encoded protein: CASSPRSGITDTQYF.